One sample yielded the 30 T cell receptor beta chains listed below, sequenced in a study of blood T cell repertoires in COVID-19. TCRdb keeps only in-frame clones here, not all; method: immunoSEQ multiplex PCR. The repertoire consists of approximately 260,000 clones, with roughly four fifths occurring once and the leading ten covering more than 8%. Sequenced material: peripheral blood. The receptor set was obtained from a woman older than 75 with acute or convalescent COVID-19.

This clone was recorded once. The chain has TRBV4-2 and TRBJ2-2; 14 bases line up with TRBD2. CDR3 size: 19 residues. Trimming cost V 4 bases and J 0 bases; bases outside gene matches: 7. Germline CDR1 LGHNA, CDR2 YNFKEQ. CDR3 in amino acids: CASSRGLAGAKANTGELFF. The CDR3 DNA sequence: TGTGCCAGCAGCCGGGGACTAGCGGGGGCGAAAGCGAACACCGGGGAGCTGTTTTTT.

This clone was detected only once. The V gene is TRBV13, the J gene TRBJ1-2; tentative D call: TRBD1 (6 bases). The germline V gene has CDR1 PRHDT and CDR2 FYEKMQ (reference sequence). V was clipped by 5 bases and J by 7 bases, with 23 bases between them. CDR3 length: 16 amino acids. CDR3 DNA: TGTGCCAGCAGCCAAGGGGGACCTACACCCGGTGGTGGCTACACCTTC. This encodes CASSQGGPTPGGGYTF.

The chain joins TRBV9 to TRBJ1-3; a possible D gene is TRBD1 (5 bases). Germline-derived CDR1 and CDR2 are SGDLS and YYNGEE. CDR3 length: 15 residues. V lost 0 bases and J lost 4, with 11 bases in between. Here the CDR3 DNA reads TGTGCCAGCAGCGTAGTAGGGGTTCCCGGAAACACCATATATTTT. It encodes CASSVVGVPGNTIYF.

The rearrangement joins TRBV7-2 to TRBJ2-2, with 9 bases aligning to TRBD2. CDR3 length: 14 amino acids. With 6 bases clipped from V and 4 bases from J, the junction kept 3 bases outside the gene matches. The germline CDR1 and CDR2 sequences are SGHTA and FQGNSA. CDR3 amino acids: CASRVAGATGELFF. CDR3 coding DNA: TGTGCCAGCAGAGTAGCGGGGGCCACCGGGGAGCTGTTTTTT. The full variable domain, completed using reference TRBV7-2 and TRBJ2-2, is GAGVSQSPSNKVTEKGKDVELRCDPISGHTALYWYRQSLGQGLEFLIYFQGNSAPDKSGLPSDRFSAERTGGSVSTLTIQRTQQEDSAVYLCASRVAGATGELFFGEGSRLTVL.

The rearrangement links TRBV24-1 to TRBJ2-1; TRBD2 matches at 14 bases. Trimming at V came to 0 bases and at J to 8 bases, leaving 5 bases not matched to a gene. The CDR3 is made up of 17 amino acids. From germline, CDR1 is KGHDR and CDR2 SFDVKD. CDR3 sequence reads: CATSDLTGTSGGDEQFF. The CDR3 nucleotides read TGTGCCACCAGTGATTTGACTGGGACTAGCGGGGGAGATGAGCAGTTCTTC.

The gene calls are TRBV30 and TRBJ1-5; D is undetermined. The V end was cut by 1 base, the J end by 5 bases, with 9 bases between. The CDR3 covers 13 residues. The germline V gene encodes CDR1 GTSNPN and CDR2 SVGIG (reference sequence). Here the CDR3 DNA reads TGTGCCTGGAGTGGTAATCGGGATCAGCCCCAGCATTTT. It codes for CAWSGNRDQPQHF. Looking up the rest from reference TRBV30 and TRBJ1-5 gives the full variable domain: SQTIHQWPATLVQPVGSPLSLECTVEGTSNPNLYWYRQAAGRGLQLLFYSVGIGQISSEVPQNLSASRPQDRQFILSSKKLLLSDSGFYLCAWSGNRDQPQHFGDGTRLSIL.

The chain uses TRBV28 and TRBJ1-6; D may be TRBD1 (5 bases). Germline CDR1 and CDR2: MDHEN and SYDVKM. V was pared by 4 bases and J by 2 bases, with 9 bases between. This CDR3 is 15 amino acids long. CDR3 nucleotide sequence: TGTGCCAGCAGTTCCCCGGGGGCCTATAATTCACCCCTCCACTTT. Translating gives CASSSPGAYNSPLHF.

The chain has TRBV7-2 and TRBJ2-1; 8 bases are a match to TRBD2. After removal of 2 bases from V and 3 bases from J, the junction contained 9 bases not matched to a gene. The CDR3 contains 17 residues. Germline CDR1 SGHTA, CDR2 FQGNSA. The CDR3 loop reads CASSLTTGGGYYNEQFF. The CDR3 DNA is TGTGCCAGCAGCTTAACCACGGGCGGGGGGTACTACAATGAGCAGTTCTTC.

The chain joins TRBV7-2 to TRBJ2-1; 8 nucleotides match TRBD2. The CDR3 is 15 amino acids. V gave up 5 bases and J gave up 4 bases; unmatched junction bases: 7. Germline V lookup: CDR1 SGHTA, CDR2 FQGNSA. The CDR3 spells CASSPGGAGYNEQFF. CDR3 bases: TGTGCCAGCAGCCCGGGAGGGGCGGGGTACAATGAGCAGTTCTTC.

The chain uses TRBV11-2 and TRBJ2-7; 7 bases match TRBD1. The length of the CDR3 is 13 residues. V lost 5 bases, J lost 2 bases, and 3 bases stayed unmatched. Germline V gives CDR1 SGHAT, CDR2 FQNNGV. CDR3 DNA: TGTGCCAGCAGCCTGGGACAGCCCTACGAGCAGTACTTC. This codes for CASSLGQPYEQYF.

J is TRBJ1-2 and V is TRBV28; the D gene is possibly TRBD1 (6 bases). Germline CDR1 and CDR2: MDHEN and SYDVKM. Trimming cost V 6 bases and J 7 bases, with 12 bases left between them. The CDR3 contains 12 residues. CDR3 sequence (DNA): TGTGCCAGCAGACAACAGGGTGGTGGCTACACCTTC. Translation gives CASRQQGGGYTF.

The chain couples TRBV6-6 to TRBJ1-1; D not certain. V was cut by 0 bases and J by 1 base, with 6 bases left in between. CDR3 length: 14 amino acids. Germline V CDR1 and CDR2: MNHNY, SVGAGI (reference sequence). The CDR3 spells CASSYSMRNTEAFF. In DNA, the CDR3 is TGTGCCAGCAGTTACTCTATGCGGAACACTGAAGCTTTCTTT.

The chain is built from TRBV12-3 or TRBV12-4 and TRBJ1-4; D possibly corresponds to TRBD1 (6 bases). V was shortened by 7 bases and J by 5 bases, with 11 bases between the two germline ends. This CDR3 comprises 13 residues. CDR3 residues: CASTHTGNEKLFF. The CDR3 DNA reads TGTGCCAGCACTCATACAGGGAATGAAAAACTGTTTTTT.

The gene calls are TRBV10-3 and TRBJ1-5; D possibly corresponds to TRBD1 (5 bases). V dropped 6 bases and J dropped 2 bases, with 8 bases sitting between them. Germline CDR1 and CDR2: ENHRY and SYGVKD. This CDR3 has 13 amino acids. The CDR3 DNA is TGTGCCATCAGAGGGGATGGCAATCAGCCCCAGCATTTT. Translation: CAIRGDGNQPQHF.

As DNA, the CDR3 is TGTGCCAGCAGCGTAGGGACAGCTATGAACACTGAAGCTTTCTTT. It translates to CASSVGTAMNTEAFF. This chain joins TRBV9 and TRBJ1-1, with D maybe TRBD1 (6 bases). The germline gives CDR1 SGDLS, CDR2 YYNGEE. There are 15 residues in the CDR3. V lost 0 bases to trimming and J lost 0 bases, with 9 bases between them. The full variable domain, its missing parts supplied by reference TRBV9 and TRBJ1-1, is DSGVTQTPKHLITATGQRVTLRCSPRSGDLSVYWYQQSLDQGLQFLIQYYNGEERAKGNILERFSAQQFPDLHSELNLSSLELGDSALYFCASSVGTAMNTEAFFGQGTRLTVV.

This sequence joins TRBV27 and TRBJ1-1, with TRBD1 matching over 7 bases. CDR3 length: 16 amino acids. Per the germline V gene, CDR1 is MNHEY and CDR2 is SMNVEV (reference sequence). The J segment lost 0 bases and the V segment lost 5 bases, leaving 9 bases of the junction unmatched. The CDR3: CASSPRQGLLNTEAFF. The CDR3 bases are TGTGCCAGCAGTCCAAGACAGGGATTGTTGAACACTGAAGCTTTCTTT.

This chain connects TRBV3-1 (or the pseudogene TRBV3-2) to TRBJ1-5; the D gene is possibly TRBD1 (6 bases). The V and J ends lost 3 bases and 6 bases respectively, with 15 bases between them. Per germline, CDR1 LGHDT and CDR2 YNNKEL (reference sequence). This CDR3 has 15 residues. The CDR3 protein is CASSHGIGGVQPQHF. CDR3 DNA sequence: TGTGCCAGCAGCCACGGGATAGGGGGTGTTCAGCCCCAGCATTTT.

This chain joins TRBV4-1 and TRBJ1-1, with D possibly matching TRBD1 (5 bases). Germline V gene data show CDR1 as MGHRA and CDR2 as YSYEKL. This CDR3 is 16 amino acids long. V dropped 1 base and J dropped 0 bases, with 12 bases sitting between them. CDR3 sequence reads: CASSQAQGGLNTEAFF. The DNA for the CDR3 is TGCGCCAGCAGCCAAGCGCAGGGAGGTTTGAACACTGAAGCTTTCTTT.

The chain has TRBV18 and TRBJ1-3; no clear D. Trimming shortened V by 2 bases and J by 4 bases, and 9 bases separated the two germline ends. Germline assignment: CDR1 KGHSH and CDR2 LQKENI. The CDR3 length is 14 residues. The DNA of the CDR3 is TGTGCCAGCTCACCAGCTTGGGCCGGAAACACCATATATTTT. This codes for CASSPAWAGNTIYF. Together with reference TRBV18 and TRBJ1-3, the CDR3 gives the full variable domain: NAGVMQNPRHLVRRRGQEARLRCSPMKGHSHVYWYRQLPEEGLKFMVYLQKENIIDESGMPKERFSAEFPKEGPSILRIQQVVRGDSAAYFCASSPAWAGNTIYFGEGSWLTVV.

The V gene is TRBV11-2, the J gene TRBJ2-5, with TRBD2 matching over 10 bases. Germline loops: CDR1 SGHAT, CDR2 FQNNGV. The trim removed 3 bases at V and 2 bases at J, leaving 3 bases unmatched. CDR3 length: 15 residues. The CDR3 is CASSFSGGLQETQYF. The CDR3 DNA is TGTGCCAGCAGCTTTAGCGGGGGGCTACAAGAGACCCAGTACTTC. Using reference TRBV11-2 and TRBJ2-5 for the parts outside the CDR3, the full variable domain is EAGVAQSPRYKIIEKRQSVAFWCNPISGHATLYWYQQILGQGPKLLIQFQNNGVVDDSQLPKDRFSAERLKGVDSTLKIQPAKLEDSAVYLCASSFSGGLQETQYFGPGTRLLVL.

The CDR3 loop reads CASSPSGTTTPSVNYGYTF. In DNA form, the CDR3 reads TGTGCCAGCTCACCGAGCGGGACAACTACTCCCTCAGTAAACTATGGCTACACCTTC. The chain combines TRBV18 with TRBJ1-2, with D perhaps TRBD1 (6 bases). CDR3 length equals 19 residues. Germline assignment: CDR1 KGHSH and CDR2 LQKENI. Deletions cut 3 bases from V and 2 bases from J, with 25 bases between.

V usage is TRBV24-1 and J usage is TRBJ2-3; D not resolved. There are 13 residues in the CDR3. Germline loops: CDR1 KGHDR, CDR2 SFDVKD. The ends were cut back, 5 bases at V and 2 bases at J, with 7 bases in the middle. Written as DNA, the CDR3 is TGTGCCACCAGTGTGGAGTTCACAGATACGCAGTATTTT. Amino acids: CATSVEFTDTQYF.

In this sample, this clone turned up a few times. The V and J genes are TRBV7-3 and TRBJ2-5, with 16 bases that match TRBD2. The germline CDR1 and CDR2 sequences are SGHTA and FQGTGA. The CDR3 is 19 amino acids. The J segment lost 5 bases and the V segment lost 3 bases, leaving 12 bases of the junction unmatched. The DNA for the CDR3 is TGTGCCAGCAGCTTCTACCCGGGACTAGCGGGGGGGCCAGGTGAGACCCAGTACTTC. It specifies CASSFYPGLAGGPGETQYF.

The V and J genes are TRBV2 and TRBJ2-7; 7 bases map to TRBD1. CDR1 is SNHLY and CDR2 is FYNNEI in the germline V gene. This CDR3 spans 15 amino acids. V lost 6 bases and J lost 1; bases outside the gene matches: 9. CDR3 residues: CASSYYRGRSYEQYF. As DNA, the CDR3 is TGTGCCAGCAGCTACTACAGGGGCCGATCCTACGAGCAGTACTTC.

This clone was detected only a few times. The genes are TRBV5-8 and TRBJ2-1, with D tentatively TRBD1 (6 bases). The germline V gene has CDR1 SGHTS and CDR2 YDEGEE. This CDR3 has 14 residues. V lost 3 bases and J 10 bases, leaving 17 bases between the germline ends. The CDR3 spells CASSSRTALGEQFF. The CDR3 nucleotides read TGTGCCAGCAGCTCAAGGACAGCCTTAGGAGAGCAGTTCTTC.

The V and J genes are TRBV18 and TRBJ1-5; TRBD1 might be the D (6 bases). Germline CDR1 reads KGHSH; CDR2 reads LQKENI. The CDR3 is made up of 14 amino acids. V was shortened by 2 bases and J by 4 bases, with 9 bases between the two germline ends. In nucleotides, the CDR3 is TGTGCCAGCTCACCAACAGACAGGAATCAGCCCCAGCATTTT. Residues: CASSPTDRNQPQHF.

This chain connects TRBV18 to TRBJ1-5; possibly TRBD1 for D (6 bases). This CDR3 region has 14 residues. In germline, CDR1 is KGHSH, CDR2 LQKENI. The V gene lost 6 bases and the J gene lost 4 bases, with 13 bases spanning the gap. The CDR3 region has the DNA TGTGCCAGCTCCCAGGTGGGGGCTAATCAGCCCCAGCATTTT. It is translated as CASSQVGANQPQHF.

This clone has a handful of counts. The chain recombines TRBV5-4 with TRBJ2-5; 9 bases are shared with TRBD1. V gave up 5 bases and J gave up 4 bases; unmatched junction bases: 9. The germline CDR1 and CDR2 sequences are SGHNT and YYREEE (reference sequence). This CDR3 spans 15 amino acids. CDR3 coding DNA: TGTGCCAGCAGTCCTCCGGGACAGGGCCTAGAGACCCAGTACTTC. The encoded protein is CASSPPGQGLETQYF.

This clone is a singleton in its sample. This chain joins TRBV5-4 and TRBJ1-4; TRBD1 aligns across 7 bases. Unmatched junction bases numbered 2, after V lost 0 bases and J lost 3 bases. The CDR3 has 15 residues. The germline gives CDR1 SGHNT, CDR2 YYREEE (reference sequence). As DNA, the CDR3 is TGTGCCAGCAGCTTGGACGGGACAGCTAATGAAAAACTGTTTTTT. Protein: CASSLDGTANEKLFF.

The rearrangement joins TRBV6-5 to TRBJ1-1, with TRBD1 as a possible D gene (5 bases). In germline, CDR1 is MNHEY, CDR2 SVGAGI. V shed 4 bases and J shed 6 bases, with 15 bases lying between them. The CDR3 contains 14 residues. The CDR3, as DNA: TGTGCCAGCAGTTCCCGGGGGGGGAGGTCTGAAGCTTTCTTT. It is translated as CASSSRGGRSEAFF.